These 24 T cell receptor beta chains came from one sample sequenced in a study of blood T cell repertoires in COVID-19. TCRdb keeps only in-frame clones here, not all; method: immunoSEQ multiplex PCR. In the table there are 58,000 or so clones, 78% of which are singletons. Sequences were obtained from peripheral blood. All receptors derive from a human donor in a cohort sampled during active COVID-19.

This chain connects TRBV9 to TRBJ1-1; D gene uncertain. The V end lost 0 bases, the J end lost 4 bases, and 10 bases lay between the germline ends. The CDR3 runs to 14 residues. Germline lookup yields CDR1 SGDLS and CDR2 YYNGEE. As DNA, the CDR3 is TGTGCCAGCAGCGTAGGGTCGGGGAGCACTGAAGCTTTCTTT. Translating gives CASSVGSGSTEAFF.

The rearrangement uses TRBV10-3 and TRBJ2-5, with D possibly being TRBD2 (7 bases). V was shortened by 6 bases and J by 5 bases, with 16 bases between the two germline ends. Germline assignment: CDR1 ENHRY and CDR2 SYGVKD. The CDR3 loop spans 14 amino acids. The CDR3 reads CAISPGGGGETQYF. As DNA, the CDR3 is TGTGCCATCAGCCCAGGAGGGGGAGGGGAGACCCAGTACTTC.

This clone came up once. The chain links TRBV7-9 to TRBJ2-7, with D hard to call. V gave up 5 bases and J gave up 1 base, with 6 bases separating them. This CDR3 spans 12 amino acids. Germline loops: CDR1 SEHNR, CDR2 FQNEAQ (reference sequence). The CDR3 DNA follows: TGTGCCAGCAGCACCGGTTCCTACGAGCAGTACTTC. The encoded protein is CASSTGSYEQYF.

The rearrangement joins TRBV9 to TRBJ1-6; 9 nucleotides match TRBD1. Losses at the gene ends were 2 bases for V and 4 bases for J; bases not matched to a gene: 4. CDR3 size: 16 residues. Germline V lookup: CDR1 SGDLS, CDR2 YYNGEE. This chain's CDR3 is CASSVTGGEYNSPLHF. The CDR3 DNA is TGTGCCAGCAGCGTTACAGGGGGCGAATATAATTCACCCCTCCACTTT.

The CDR3 DNA follows: TGTGCCAGCAGCTTAAGGGACAGGGGTTTTACTGAAGCTTTCTTT. This sequence encodes CASSLRDRGFTEAFF. The chain combines TRBV7-2 with TRBJ1-1; the match to TRBD1 covers 10 bases. Germline-derived CDR1 and CDR2 are SGHTA and FQGNSA. The V and J ends lost 2 bases and 5 bases, in that order; junction bases with no gene match: 5. The CDR3 consists of 15 residues.

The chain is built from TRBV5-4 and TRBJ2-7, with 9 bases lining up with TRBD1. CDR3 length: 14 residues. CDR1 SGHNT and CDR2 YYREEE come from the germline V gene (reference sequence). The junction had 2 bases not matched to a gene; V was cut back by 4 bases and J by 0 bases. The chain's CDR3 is CASSGTGPSYEQYF. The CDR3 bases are TGTGCCAGCAGCGGGACAGGGCCCTCCTACGAGCAGTACTTC.

The CDR3 bases are TGTGCCAGCAGCCCCGGGACTAGCGGGCGCTACGAGCAGTACTTC. It yields the protein CASSPGTSGRYEQYF. The chain joins TRBV28 to TRBJ2-7; 12 bases line up with TRBD2. CDR1 is MDHEN and CDR2 is SYDVKM in the germline V gene. The CDR3 has 15 residues. The junction had 6 bases not matched to a gene; V was cut back by 6 bases and J by 3 bases.

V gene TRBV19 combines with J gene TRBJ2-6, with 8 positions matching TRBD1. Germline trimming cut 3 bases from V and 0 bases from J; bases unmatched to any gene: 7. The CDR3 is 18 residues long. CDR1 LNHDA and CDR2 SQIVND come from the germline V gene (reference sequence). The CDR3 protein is CASSIPGQASSGANVLTF. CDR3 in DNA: TGTGCCAGTAGTATTCCGGGACAGGCCAGCTCTGGGGCCAACGTCCTGACTTTC.

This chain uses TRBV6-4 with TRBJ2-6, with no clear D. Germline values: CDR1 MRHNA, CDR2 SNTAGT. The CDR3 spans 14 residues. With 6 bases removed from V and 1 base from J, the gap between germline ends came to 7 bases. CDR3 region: CASSPQSGANVLTF. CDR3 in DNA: TGTGCCAGCAGCCCACAATCTGGGGCCAACGTCCTGACTTTC.

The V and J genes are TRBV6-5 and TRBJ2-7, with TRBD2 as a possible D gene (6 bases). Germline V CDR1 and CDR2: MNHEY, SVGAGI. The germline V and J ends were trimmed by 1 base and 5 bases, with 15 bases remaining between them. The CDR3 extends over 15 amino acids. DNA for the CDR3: TGTGCCAGCAGTTACTTTTCCCAGGGACTCCACGAGCAGTACTTC. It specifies CASSYFSQGLHEQYF.

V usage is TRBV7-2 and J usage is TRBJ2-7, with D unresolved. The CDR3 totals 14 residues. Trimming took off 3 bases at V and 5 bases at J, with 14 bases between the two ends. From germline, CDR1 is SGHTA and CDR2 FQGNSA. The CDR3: CASSFFYLANEQYF. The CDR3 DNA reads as TGTGCCAGCAGCTTCTTTTATTTGGCCAACGAGCAGTACTTC.

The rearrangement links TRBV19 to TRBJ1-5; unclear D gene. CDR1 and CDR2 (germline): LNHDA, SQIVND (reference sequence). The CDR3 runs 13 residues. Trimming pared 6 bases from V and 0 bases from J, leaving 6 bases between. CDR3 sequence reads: CASSQISNQPQHF. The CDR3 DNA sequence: TGTGCCAGTAGCCAGATTAGCAATCAGCCCCAGCATTTT.

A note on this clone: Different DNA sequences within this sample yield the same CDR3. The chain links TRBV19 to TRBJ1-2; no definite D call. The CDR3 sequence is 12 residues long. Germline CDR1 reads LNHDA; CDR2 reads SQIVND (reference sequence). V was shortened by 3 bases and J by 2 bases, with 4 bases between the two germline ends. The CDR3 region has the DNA TGTGCCAGTAGTATCCAGAACTATGGCTACACCTTC. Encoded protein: CASSIQNYGYTF.

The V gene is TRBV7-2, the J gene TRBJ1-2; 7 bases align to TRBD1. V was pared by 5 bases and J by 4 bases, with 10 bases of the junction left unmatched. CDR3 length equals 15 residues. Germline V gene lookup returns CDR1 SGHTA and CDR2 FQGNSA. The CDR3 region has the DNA TGTGCCAGCAGCCTAGGGACAGCCAGCCCCTATGGCTACACCTTC. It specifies CASSLGTASPYGYTF.

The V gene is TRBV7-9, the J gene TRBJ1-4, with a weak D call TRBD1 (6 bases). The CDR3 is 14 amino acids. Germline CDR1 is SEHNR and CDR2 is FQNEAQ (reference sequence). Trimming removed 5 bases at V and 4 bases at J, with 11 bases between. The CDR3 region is CASSIVQGNEKLFF. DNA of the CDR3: TGTGCCAGCAGCATCGTACAGGGTAATGAAAAACTGTTTTTT.

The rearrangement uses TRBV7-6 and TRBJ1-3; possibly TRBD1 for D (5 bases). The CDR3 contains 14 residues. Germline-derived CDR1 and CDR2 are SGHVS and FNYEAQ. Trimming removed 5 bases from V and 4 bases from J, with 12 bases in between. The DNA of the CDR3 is TGTGCCAGCAGCGCGGGACGATGGGGAAACACCATATATTTT. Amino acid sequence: CASSAGRWGNTIYF.

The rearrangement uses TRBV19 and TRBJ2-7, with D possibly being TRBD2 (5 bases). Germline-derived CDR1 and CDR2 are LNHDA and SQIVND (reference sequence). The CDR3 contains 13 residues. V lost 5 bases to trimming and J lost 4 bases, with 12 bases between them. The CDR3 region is CASSPDLSYEQYF. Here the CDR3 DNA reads TGTGCCAGTAGTCCGGACTTGTCATACGAGCAGTACTTC. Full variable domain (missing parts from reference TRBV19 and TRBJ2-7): DGGITQSPKYLFRKEGQNVTLSCEQNLNHDAMYWYRQDPGQGLRLIYYSQIVNDFQKGDIAEGYSVSREKKESFPLTVTSAQKNPTAFYLCASSPDLSYEQYFGPGTRLTVT.

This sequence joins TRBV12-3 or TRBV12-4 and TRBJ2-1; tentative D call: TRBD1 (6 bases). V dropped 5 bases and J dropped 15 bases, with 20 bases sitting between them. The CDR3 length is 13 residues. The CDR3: CASSPRTALDGFF. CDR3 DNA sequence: TGTGCCAGCAGTCCAAGGACAGCGCTGGACGGGTTCTTC.

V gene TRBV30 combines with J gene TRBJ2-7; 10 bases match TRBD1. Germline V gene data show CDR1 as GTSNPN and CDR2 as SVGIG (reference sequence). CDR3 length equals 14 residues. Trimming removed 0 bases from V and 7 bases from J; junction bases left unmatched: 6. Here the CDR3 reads CAWSVDRGIGEQYF. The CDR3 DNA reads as TGTGCCTGGAGTGTGGACAGGGGGATCGGGGAGCAGTACTTC.

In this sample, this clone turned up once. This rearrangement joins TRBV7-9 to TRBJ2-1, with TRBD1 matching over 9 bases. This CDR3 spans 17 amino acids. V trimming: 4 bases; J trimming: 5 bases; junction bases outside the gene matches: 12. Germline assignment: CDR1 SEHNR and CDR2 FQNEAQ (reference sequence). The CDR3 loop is CASSYRTGALFNNEQFF. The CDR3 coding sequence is TGTGCCAGCAGCTATCGGACAGGGGCGCTGTTTAACAATGAGCAGTTCTTC.

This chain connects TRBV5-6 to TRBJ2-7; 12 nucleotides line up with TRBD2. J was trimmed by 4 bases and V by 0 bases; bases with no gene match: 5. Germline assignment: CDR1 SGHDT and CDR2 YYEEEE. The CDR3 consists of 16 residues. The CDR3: CASSLGLAGAEYEQYF. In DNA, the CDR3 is TGTGCCAGCAGCTTGGGACTAGCGGGAGCGGAGTACGAGCAGTACTTC.

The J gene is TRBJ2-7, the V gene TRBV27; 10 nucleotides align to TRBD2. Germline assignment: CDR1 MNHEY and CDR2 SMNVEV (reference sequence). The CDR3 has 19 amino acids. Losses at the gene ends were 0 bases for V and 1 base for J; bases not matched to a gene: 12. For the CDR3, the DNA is TGTGCCAGCAGTTTATCGTTCGGGCTAGCGGGGGCCACTTCCTACGAGCAGTACTTC. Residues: CASSLSFGLAGATSYEQYF.

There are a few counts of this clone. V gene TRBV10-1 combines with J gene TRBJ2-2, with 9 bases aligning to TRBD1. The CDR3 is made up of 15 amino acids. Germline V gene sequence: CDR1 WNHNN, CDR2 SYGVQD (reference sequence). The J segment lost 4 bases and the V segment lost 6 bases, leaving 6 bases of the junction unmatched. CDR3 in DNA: TGCGCCAGCAGCCAGGACAGGGGCCGCACCGGGGAGCTGTTTTTT. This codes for CASSQDRGRTGELFF.

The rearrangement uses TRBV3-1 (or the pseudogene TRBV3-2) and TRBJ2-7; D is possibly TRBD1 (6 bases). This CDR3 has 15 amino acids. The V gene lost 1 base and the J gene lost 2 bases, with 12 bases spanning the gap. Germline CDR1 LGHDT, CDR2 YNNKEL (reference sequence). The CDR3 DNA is TGTGCCAGCAGCCAAGGACAGGACCCGACCTACGAGCAGTACTTC. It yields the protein CASSQGQDPTYEQYF.